The 14 T cell receptor beta chains below were found in one sample sequenced in a study of siplizumab effects on memory and regulatory T cells. Here immunoSEQ multiplex PCR was the method, and the copy in TCRdb shows in-frame clones only, minus some. This table has 80,000 to 130,000 clones, about 90% appearing once. The sample taken for sequencing was CD4+ T cells sorted from blood. Every receptor here comes from a human donor in good health. Some clones in this sample may be carry-over from other donors' samples.

CDR3 bases: TGTGCCAGCAGCCAACTGCTAGCGGCAAGGAGCTCCTACGAGCAGTACTTC. Protein sequence: CASSQLLAARSSYEQYF. This chain connects TRBV4-2 to TRBJ2-7, with TRBD2 identical over 7 bases. V was clipped by 2 bases and J by 0 bases; unmatched bases: 10. This CDR3 region has 17 residues. Germline V gene lookup returns CDR1 LGHNA and CDR2 YNFKEQ.

V usage is TRBV30 and J usage is TRBJ2-7; D gene uncertain. Germline V gives CDR1 GTSNPN, CDR2 SVGIG (reference sequence). V was trimmed by 2 bases and J by 6 bases, leaving 23 bases between them. This CDR3 contains 16 residues. DNA of the CDR3: TGTGCCTGGAGTCCTAAGGGCCAATCGGGTGTTGGCGAGCAGTACTTC. The encoded protein is CAWSPKGQSGVGEQYF.

This chain links TRBV19 with TRBJ2-1; the D gene could be TRBD1 or TRBD2 (5 bases each). There are 14 residues in the CDR3. The V gene lost 3 bases and the J gene lost 5 bases, with 11 bases spanning the gap. The germline gives CDR1 LNHDA, CDR2 SQIVND (reference sequence). For the CDR3, the DNA is TGTGCCAGTAGTATGCAGGGAGTCCACAATGAGCAGTTCTTC. Residues: CASSMQGVHNEQFF.

The rearrangement joins TRBV7-9 to TRBJ1-5; possibly TRBD1 for D (5 bases). CDR1 is SEHNR, CDR2 FQNEAQ, per germline (reference sequence). The ends were cut back, 5 bases at V and 7 bases at J, with 18 bases in the middle. The CDR3 covers 15 residues. This chain's CDR3 is CASSRGDGRGQPQHF. The CDR3, as DNA: TGTGCCAGCAGCCGGGGCGACGGGAGGGGACAGCCCCAGCATTTT.

Notes on this clone: One end of the junction is discordant with germline, which a read error may explain. This CDR3 is also generated by other DNA sequences in the sample. The chain couples TRBV27 to TRBJ2-7; D tentatively fits TRBD1 or TRBD2 (5 bases each). The length of the CDR3 is 13 residues. CDR1 MNHEY and CDR2 SMNVEV come from the germline V gene (reference sequence). CDR3 amino acids: CASSRGGSYEQYF. The CDR3 DNA sequence: TGTGCCAGCAGTCGGGGCGGCTCCTACGAACAGTACTTC.

The J gene is TRBJ2-7, the V gene TRBV5-1; D unclear. The V and J ends lost 0 bases and 4 bases respectively, with 14 bases between them. The CDR3 length is 15 residues. Per germline, CDR1 SGHRS and CDR2 YFSETQ. The CDR3 nucleotides read TGCGCCAGCAGCTTGGAGGGTCGGGCGTGGTACGAGCAGTACTTC. This encodes CASSLEGRAWYEQYF.

This sequence joins TRBV7-9 and TRBJ1-3; D remains ambiguous. V was cut by 3 bases and J by 0 bases, with 9 bases left in between. CDR1 SEHNR and CDR2 FQNEAQ come from the germline V gene (reference sequence). This CDR3 has 15 residues. The CDR3, as DNA: TGTGCCAGCAGCTTCCAGGTCATCTCTGGAAACACCATATATTTT. It codes for CASSFQVISGNTIYF.

The CDR3 DNA is TGTGCCAGCAGCTTAGACAGGTACCAAGAGACCCAGTACTTC. It is translated as CASSLDRYQETQYF. This chain connects TRBV9 to TRBJ2-5, with a possible D match to TRBD1 (6 bases). The CDR3 is 14 residues long. Per germline, CDR1 SGDLS and CDR2 YYNGEE. Deletions cut 4 bases from V and 0 bases from J, with 10 bases between.

The V call is TRBV7-2, the J call TRBJ2-5; TRBD2 matches at 13 bases. Germline V gives CDR1 SGHTA, CDR2 FQGNSA. V gave up 5 bases and J gave up 3 bases; unmatched junction bases: 6. This CDR3 has 16 residues. CDR3 nucleotides: TGTGCCAGCAGCCCAGGACTAGCGGGAGATAAAGAGACCCAGTACTTC. Amino acids: CASSPGLAGDKETQYF.

This chain links TRBV7-2 with TRBJ2-5; D is ambiguous. The V gene lost 2 bases and the J gene lost 1 base, with 11 bases spanning the gap. The CDR3 loop spans 15 amino acids. Looked up from germline, CDR1 is SGHTA and CDR2 is FQGNSA. The CDR3 loop reads CASSLTPGFQETQYF. CDR3 bases: TGTGCCAGCAGCTTAACTCCGGGTTTCCAAGAGACCCAGTACTTC. The whole variable domain, remainder taken from reference TRBV7-2 and TRBJ2-5, is GAGVSQSPSNKVTEKGKDVELRCDPISGHTALYWYRQSLGQGLEFLIYFQGNSAPDKSGLPSDRFSAERTGGSVSTLTIQRTQQEDSAVYLCASSLTPGFQETQYFGPGTRLLVL.

This clone showed up just a few times. This rearrangement joins TRBV7-8 to TRBJ2-5; D gene unclear. The germline V gene has CDR1 SGHVS and CDR2 FQNEAQ. The CDR3 extends over 12 amino acids. Trimming took off 7 bases at V and 7 bases at J, with 13 bases between the two ends. CDR3 protein: CASTHRTGTQYF. In DNA, the CDR3 is TGTGCCAGCACCCATCGTACCGGGACCCAGTACTTC.

J is TRBJ2-2 and V is TRBV5-6; tentative D call: TRBD1 (6 bases). CDR1 is SGHDT, CDR2 YYEEEE, per germline. V was cut by 0 bases and J by 0 bases, with 6 bases left in between. The CDR3 contains 15 residues. DNA of the CDR3: TGTGCCAGCAGCTTGGAGGGGGCGAACACCGGGGAGCTGTTTTTT. Translation: CASSLEGANTGELFF.

The V and J genes are TRBV6-5 and TRBJ2-3, with 11 positions matching TRBD2. The J segment lost 7 bases and the V segment lost 0 bases, leaving 6 bases of the junction unmatched. The germline gives CDR1 MNHEY, CDR2 SVGAGI. CDR3 length equals 16 residues. The CDR3 DNA sequence: TGTGCCAGCAGTTACTCGATAGCGGGAGGGCCTAATACGCAGTATTTT. Protein product: CASSYSIAGGPNTQYF.

The chain links TRBV6-5 to TRBJ1-2; D is perhaps TRBD1 (5 bases). The length of the CDR3 is 14 residues. Deletions cut 6 bases from V and 0 bases from J, with 11 bases between. Germline V CDR1 and CDR2: MNHEY, SVGAGI. CDR3 sequence reads: CASRKDSSNYGYTF. The CDR3 DNA sequence: TGTGCCAGCAGAAAAGACAGTTCTAACTATGGCTACACCTTC.